Shown below are 9 T cell receptor beta chains from a single sample sequenced in a study of blood T cell repertoires in COVID-19. Measured with immunoSEQ multiplex PCR; TCRdb has only the in-frame clones, and not every one. The sample lists some 190,000 clones, 89% occurring once. Sample: PBMCs or T cells enriched from blood (not recorded which). Receptors originate from a woman between 40 and 55 years old with acute COVID-19.

The rearrangement uses TRBV13 and TRBJ2-7, with TRBD1 matching 10 bases. V trimming: 5 bases; J trimming: 3 bases; junction bases outside the gene matches: 10. The CDR3 length is 16 residues. CDR1 and CDR2 (germline): PRHDT, FYEKMQ (reference sequence). The CDR3: CASSATDRGLVYEQYF. The CDR3 nucleotides are TGTGCCAGCAGCGCCACCGACAGGGGGCTAGTCTACGAGCAGTACTTC.

The chain couples TRBV28 to TRBJ1-2; TRBD1 might be the D (6 bases). Germline CDR1 and CDR2: MDHEN and SYDVKM. This CDR3 region has 14 residues. V gave up 2 bases and J gave up 8 bases, with 15 bases separating them. CDR3 in DNA: TGTGCCAGCAGTTTACCCCTGGCAGGGGCCGGCTACACCTTC. Translated, it gives CASSLPLAGAGYTF.

This chain joins TRBV18 and TRBJ2-3; D uncertain. V was shortened by 2 bases and J by 5 bases, with 11 bases between the two germline ends. This CDR3 is built from 14 residues. Germline CDR1 is KGHSH and CDR2 is LQKENI. The CDR3 sequence: CASSPRSTGDTQYF. CDR3 DNA: TGTGCCAGCTCACCAAGGTCCACGGGAGATACGCAGTATTTT.

The chain carries TRBV27 and TRBJ2-7; 7 bases align to TRBD1. Per the germline V gene, CDR1 is MNHEY and CDR2 is SMNVEV (reference sequence). With 2 bases clipped from V and 4 bases from J, the junction kept 8 bases outside the gene matches. CDR3 length: 15 amino acids. In nucleotides, the CDR3 is TGTGCCAGCAGTTTAGAGGGGGCTAGAAGGTACGAGCAGTACTTC. Protein product: CASSLEGARRYEQYF.

The rearrangement links TRBV6-2 or TRBV6-3 to TRBJ2-7; D perhaps matches TRBD1 (6 bases). Germline CDR1 reads MNHEY; CDR2 reads SVGEGT. V lost 5 bases and J 6 bases, leaving 17 bases between the germline ends. The CDR3 spans 14 residues. The CDR3 nucleotides are TGTGCCAGCAGTGCAGGGGTCTCGGTTCCCGAGCAGTACTTC. Translated: CASSAGVSVPEQYF.

The CDR3 reads CASSPQGARNQPQHF. CDR3 DNA: TGTGCCAGCAGCCCCCAGGGGGCGCGAAATCAGCCCCAGCATTTT. The V call is TRBV11-3, the J call TRBJ1-5; TRBD1 matches at 8 bases. This CDR3 has 15 amino acids. V shed 5 bases, J shed 4 bases, and the junction held 7 bases outside the gene matches. Germline-derived CDR1 and CDR2 are SGHNT and YENEEA.

CDR3 protein: CSGGTGGAEHF. DNA for the CDR3: TGCAGCGGGGGAACAGGGGGCGCGGAGCATTTT. The J gene is TRBJ1-5, the V gene TRBV29-1, with 9 bases aligning to TRBD1. The junction had 9 bases not matched to a gene; V was cut back by 7 bases and J by 14 bases. The CDR3 contains 11 residues. CDR1 is SQVTM, CDR2 ANQGSEA, per germline.

The chain couples TRBV21-1 to TRBJ2-2; TRBD1 was called by the table and not checked on the DNA. TRBV21-1 constitutes a pseudogene. The CDR3 runs to 16 residues. CDR3 region: CASSSPDDSPTGELFF. In DNA, the CDR3 is TGTGCCAGCAGCTCCCCGGATGACAGCCCTACCGGGGAGCTGTTTTTT.

The CDR3 coding sequence is TGTGCCACTATCGAGGCGACAGCCGATTCACCCCTCCACTTT. Its translation is CATIEATADSPLHF. The chain couples TRBV28 to TRBJ1-6; the D gene is possibly TRBD1 (5 bases). The V gene lost 10 bases and the J gene lost 8 bases, with 18 bases spanning the gap. CDR1 MDHEN and CDR2 SYDVKM come from the germline V gene. This CDR3 region has 14 residues. Supplemented by reference TRBV28 and TRBJ1-6, the full variable domain reads DVKVTQSSRYLVKRTGEKVFLECVQDMDHENMFWYRQDPGLGLRLIYFSYDVKMKEKGDIPEGYSVSREKKERFSLILESASTNQTSMYLCATIEATADSPLHFGNGTRLTVT.